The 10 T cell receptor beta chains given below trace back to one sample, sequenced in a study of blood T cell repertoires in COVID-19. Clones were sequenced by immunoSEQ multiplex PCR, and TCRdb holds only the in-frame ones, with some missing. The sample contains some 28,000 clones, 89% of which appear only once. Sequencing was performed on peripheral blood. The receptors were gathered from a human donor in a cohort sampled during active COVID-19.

This chain's CDR3 is CASSEGATEAFF. The CDR3 DNA reads TGTGCCAGCAGCGAGGGTGCCACTGAAGCTTTCTTT. The rearrangement joins TRBV5-6 to TRBJ1-1; D is unresolved. This CDR3 region has 12 residues. V lost 4 bases to trimming and J lost 4 bases, with 8 bases between them. Germline-derived CDR1 and CDR2 are SGHDT and YYEEEE.

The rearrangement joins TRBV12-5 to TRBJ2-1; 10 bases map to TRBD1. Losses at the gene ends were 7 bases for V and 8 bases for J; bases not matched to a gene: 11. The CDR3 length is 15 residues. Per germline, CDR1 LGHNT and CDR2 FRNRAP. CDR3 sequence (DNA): TGTGCTAGTGCCTCCGGGACAGGGGCGTTCGATGAGCAGTTCTTC. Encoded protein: CASASGTGAFDEQFF.

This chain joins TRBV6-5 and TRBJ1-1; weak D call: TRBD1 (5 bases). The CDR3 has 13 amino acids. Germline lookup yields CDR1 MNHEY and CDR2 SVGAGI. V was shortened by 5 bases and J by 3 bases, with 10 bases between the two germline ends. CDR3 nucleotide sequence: TGTGCCAGCAGTCGGGGGTCGGACACTGAAGCTTTCTTT. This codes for CASSRGSDTEAFF.

CDR3 DNA sequence: TGTGCCAGCAGCTATAGTGGCTCCTACGAGCAGTACTTC. Amino acids: CASSYSGSYEQYF. This chain joins TRBV7-2 and TRBJ2-7; D gene ambiguous. CDR1 is SGHTA and CDR2 is FQGNSA in the germline V gene. This CDR3 is built from 13 residues. V was clipped by 4 bases and J by 0 bases, with 7 bases between them.

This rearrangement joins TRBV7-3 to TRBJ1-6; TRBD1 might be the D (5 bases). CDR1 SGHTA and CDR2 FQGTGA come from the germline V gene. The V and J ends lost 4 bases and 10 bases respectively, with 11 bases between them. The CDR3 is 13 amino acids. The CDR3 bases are TGTGCCAGCAGCTATCAGACAGCATCACCCCTCCACTTT. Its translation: CASSYQTASPLHF.

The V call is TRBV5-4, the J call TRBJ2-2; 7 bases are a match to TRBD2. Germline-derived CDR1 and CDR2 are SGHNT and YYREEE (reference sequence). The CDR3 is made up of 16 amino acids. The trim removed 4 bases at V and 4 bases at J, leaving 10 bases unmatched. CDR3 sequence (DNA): TGTGCCAGCAGCCCTCGGGGGAGGGTGGGCACCGGGGAGCTGTTTTTT. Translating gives CASSPRGRVGTGELFF.

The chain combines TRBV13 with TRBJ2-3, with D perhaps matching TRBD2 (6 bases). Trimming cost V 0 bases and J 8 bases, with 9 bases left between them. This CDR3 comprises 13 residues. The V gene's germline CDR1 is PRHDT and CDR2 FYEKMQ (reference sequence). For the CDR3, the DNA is TGTGCCAGCAGCTTAGGCAGGGAGGCTACGCAGTATTTT. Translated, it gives CASSLGREATQYF.

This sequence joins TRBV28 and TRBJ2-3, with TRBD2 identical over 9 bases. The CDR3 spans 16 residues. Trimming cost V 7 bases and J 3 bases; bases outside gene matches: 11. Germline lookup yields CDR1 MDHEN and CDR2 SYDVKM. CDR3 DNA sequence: TGTGCCAGCACCAGGAGTAGCGGGGGAAGAACAGATACGCAGTATTTT. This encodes CASTRSSGGRTDTQYF.

The DNA of the CDR3 is TGCGCCAGCAGCCGAGAGGTCCTGGGGCCTGGCTACACCTTC. Protein: CASSREVLGPGYTF. The rearrangement joins TRBV4-3 to TRBJ1-2, with D maybe TRBD1 (5 bases). Trimming removed 4 bases at V and 7 bases at J, with 16 bases between. CDR1 is LGHNA, CDR2 YSLEER, per germline. CDR3 length: 14 residues.

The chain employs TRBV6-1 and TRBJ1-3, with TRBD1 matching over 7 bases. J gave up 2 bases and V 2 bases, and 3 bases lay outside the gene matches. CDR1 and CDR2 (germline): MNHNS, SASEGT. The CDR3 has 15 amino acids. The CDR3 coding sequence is TGTGCCAGCAGTGAAAAGGGGGCGACTGGAAACACCATATATTTT. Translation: CASSEKGATGNTIYF.